This record covers a single T cell receptor beta chain. Other DNA sequences in this specimen translate into the identical CDR3. These data are taken from a study of shared clonotypes between healthy human individuals. TCRdb's copy holds only in-frame clones and misses some; the assay was immunoSEQ multiplex PCR. Of 950,000 to 1,200,000 clones in the sample, approximately 80% are singletons; the top ten hold almost 0.9%. V was trimmed by 0 bases and J by 2 bases, leaving 5 bases between them. The CDR3 spans 13 residues. The germline CDR1 and CDR2 sequences are GTSNPN and SVGIG (reference sequence). The V gene is TRBV30, the J gene TRBJ1-5; D is ambiguous. This TCR came from a man aged 18 to 29 in good health. Some clones in this sample may be carry-over from other donors' samples. Sequencing was done on a sample of memory CD4+ T cells from PBMCs. Indicated subset: CD45RA-negative fraction. This CDR3 is CAWSVQGNQPQHF. The CDR3 DNA is TGTGCCTGGAGTGTCCAGGGCAATCAGCCCCAGCATTTT.